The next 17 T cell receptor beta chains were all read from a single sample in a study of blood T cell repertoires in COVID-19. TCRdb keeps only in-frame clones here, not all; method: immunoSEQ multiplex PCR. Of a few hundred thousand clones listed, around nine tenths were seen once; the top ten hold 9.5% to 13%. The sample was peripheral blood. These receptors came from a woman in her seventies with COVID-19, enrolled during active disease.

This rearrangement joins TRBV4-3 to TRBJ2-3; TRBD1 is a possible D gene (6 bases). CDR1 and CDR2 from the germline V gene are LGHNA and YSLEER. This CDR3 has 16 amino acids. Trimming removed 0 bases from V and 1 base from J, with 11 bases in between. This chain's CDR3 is CASSQDQAGGTDTQYF. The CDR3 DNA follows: TGCGCCAGCAGCCAAGATCAGGCAGGGGGCACAGATACGCAGTATTTT.

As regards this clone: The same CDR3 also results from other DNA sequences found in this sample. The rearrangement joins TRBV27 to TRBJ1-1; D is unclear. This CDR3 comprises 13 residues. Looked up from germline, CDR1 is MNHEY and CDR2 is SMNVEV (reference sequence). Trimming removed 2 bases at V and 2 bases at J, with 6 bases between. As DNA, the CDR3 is TGTGCCAGCAGTTTAGTGCGTAACACTGAAGCTTTCTTT. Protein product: CASSLVRNTEAFF.

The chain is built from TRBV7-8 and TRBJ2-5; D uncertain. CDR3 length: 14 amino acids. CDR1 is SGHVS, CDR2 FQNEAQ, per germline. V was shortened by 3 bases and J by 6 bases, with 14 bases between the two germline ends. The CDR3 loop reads CASSLVTSWKTQYF. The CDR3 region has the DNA TGTGCCAGCAGCTTGGTGACAAGCTGGAAGACCCAGTACTTC.

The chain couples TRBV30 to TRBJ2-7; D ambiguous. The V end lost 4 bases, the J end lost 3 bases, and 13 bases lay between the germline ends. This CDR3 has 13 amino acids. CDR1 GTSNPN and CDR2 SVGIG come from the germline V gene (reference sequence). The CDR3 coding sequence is TGTGCCTGGAATCGTCAGGCACTCTACGAGCAGTACTTC. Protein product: CAWNRQALYEQYF.

CDR3: CAWMLVGGSGELFF. The CDR3 DNA reads as TGTGCCTGGATGTTAGTCGGGGGGTCAGGGGAGCTGTTTTTT. The V and J genes are TRBV30 and TRBJ2-2; 7 nucleotides align to TRBD2. The V and J ends lost 4 bases and 8 bases, in that order; junction bases with no gene match: 10. Germline V CDR1 and CDR2: GTSNPN, SVGIG (reference sequence). This CDR3 has 14 residues.

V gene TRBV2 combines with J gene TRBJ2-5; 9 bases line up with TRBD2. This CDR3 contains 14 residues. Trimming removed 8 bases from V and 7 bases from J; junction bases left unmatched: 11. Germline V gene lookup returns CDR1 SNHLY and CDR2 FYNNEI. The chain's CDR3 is CASYLARAGGTQYF. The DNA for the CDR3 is TGTGCCAGCTATCTTGCTAGAGCGGGAGGGACCCAGTACTTC.

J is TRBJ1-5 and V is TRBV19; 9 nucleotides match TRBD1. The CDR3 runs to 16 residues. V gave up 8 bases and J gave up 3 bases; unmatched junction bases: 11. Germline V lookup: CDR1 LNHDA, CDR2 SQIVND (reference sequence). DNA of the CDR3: TGTGCCAGTGCCTCGGGACAGGGTAACGCCAATCAGCCCCAGCATTTT. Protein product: CASASGQGNANQPQHF. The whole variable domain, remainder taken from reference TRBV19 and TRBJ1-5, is DGGITQSPKYLFRKEGQNVTLSCEQNLNHDAMYWYRQDPGQGLRLIYYSQIVNDFQKGDIAEGYSVSREKKESFPLTVTSAQKNPTAFYLCASASGQGNANQPQHFGDGTRLSIL.

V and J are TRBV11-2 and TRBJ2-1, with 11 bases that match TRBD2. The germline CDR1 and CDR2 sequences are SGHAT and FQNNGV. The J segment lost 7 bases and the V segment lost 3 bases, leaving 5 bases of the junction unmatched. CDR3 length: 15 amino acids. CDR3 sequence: CASSFITSGSNEQFF. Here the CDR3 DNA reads TGTGCCAGCAGCTTTATCACTAGCGGGAGTAATGAGCAGTTCTTC.

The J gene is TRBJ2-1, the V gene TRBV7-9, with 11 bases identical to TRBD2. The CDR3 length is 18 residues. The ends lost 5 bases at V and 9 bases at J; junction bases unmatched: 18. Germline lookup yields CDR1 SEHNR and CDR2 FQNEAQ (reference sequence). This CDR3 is CASSQNPKLAGVGVEQFF. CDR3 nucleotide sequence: TGTGCCAGCAGCCAAAACCCGAAACTAGCGGGAGTCGGCGTTGAGCAGTTCTTC.

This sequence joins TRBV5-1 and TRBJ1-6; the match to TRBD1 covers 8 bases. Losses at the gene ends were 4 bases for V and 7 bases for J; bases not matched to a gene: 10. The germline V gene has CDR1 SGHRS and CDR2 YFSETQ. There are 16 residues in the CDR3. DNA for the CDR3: TGCGCCAGCAGCATCCCGACAGGGGCGGGGAATTCACCCCTCCACTTT. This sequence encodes CASSIPTGAGNSPLHF.

This chain's CDR3 is CASSRTWNSPLHF. CDR3 sequence (DNA): TGTGCCAGCAGCCGGACATGGAATTCACCCCTCCACTTT. The rearrangement links TRBV27 to TRBJ1-6; weak D call: TRBD1 (5 bases). The V gene's germline CDR1 is MNHEY and CDR2 SMNVEV (reference sequence). The CDR3 is made up of 13 amino acids. Deletions cut 6 bases from V and 7 bases from J, with 10 bases between.

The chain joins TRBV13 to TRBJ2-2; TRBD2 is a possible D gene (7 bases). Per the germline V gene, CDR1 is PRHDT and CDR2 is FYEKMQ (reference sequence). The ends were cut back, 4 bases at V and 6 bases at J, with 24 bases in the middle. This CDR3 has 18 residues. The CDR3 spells CASSSSGGGRAPAGELFF. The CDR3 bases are TGTGCCAGCAGCTCGTCTGGGGGCGGGAGAGCCCCCGCCGGGGAGCTGTTTTTT.

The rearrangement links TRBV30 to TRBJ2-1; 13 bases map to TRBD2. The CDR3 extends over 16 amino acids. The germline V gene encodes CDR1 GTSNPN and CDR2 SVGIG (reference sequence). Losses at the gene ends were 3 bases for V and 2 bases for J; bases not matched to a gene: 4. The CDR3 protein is CAWSLGLAGAYNEQFF. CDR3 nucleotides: TGTGCCTGGAGCCTTGGACTAGCGGGAGCCTACAATGAGCAGTTCTTC. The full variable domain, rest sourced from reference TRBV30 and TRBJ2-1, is SQTIHQWPATLVQPVGSPLSLECTVEGTSNPNLYWYRQAAGRGLQLLFYSVGIGQISSEVPQNLSASRPQDRQFILSSKKLLLSDSGFYLCAWSLGLAGAYNEQFFGPGTRLTVL.

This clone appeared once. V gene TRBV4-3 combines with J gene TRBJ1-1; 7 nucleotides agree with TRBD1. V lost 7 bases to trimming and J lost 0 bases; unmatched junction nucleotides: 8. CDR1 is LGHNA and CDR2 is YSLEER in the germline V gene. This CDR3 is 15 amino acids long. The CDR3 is CASKTGINMNTEAFF. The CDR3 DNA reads TGCGCCAGCAAGACAGGGATTAACATGAACACTGAAGCTTTCTTT.

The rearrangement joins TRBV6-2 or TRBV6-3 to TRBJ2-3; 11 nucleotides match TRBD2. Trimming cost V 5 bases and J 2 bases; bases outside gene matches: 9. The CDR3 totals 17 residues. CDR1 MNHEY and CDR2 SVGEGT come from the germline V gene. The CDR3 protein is CASSPAPTSGNTDTQYF. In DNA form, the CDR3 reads TGTGCCAGCAGTCCCGCTCCGACTAGCGGGAACACAGATACGCAGTATTTT.

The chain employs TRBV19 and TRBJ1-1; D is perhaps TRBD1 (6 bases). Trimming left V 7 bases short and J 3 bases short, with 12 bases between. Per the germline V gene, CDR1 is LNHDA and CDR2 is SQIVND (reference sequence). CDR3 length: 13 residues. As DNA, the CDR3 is TGTGCCAGTAACAGAAACAGGGACACTGAAGCTTTCTTT. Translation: CASNRNRDTEAFF. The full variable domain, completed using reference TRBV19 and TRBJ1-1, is DGGITQSPKYLFRKEGQNVTLSCEQNLNHDAMYWYRQDPGQGLRLIYYSQIVNDFQKGDIAEGYSVSREKKESFPLTVTSAQKNPTAFYLCASNRNRDTEAFFGQGTRLTVV.

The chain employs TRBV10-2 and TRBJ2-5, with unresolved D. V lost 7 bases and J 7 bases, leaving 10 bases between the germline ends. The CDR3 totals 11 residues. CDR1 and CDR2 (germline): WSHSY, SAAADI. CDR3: CASMNSRTQYF. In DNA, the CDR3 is TGCGCCAGCATGAACTCGAGGACCCAGTACTTC.